This T cell receptor beta chain was profiled in a study of T cell changes during pregnancy in multiple sclerosis. Generated by immunoSEQ multiplex PCR, the TCRdb table keeps only in-frame clones and is missing some. The data hold under 45,000 clones, with 85% to 95% observed a single time. The CDR3 loop spans 15 amino acids. Unmatched junction bases numbered 12, after V lost 10 bases and J lost 0 bases. CDR1 is ENHRY, CDR2 SYGVKD, per germline. The sequenced sample was CD4+ T cells from peripheral blood mononuclear cells, obtained after pregnancy. This sequence originates from a female donor with multiple sclerosis, enrolled in a pregnancy study. This chain joins TRBV10-3 and TRBJ2-7; the match to TRBD1 covers 7 bases. The CDR3 region has the DNA TGTGCCACCACCGGGACAGAAGGATTCTCCTACGAGCAGTACTTC. It codes for CATTGTEGFSYEQYF.